Following are 28 T cell receptor beta chains from one sample sequenced in a study of coeliac disease. For these receptors, no antigen is known. General observations from the study: Control samples showed higher TRB and TRG clonality than intraepithelial and lamina propria samples in active celiac disease.

Measured with immunoSEQ multiplex PCR; TCRdb has only the in-frame clones, and not every one. The repertoire holds 2,500 to 3,000 clones, with around 50% as singletons. The sequenced sample was intraepithelial lymphocytes from the gut. These receptors were collected from a man between 45 and 60 years old with active celiac disease.

This chain uses TRBV6-6 with TRBJ1-2, with a possible D match to TRBD1 (6 bases). Germline V lookup: CDR1 MNHNY, CDR2 SVGAGI (reference sequence). This CDR3 is built from 14 residues. Trimming pared 6 bases from V and 2 bases from J, leaving 13 bases between. For the CDR3, the DNA is TGTGCCAGCAGCCTAAGTACAGGGAACTATGGCTACACCTTC. This sequence encodes CASSLSTGNYGYTF.

The chain couples TRBV9 to TRBJ2-7; 10 bases agree with TRBD2. The germline gives CDR1 SGDLS, CDR2 YYNGEE. Trimming at V came to 3 bases and at J to 2 bases, leaving 5 bases not matched to a gene. The CDR3 contains 15 residues. Written as DNA, the CDR3 is TGTGCCAGCAGCGCGGGACTAGCGATTCCCTACGAGCAGTACTTC. Protein sequence: CASSAGLAIPYEQYF.

This clone was counted a single time. The chain carries TRBV2 and TRBJ1-2; the D gene is possibly TRBD1 (5 bases). V dropped 6 bases and J dropped 4 bases, with 15 bases sitting between them. The CDR3 has 14 amino acids. Looked up from germline, CDR1 is SNHLY and CDR2 is FYNNEI. The CDR3 nucleotides are TGTGCCAGCAGGGACTCGCTCGGGGGCTATGGCTACACCTTC. It translates to CASRDSLGGYGYTF.

The sample holds one count of this clone. The chain links TRBV30 to TRBJ2-7; TRBD1 matches 7 bases. Germline V gene data show CDR1 as GTSNPN and CDR2 as SVGIG (reference sequence). V shed 2 bases and J 3 bases; nucleotides not matched to a gene: 7. The CDR3 is 14 residues long. The CDR3 protein is CAWSPPGQNYEQYV. In DNA, the CDR3 is TGTGCCTGGAGTCCCCCGGGACAGAACTACGAGCAGTACGTC.

The chain carries TRBV21-1 and TRBJ2-2; no DNA check was done on the table's D call, TRBD2. TRBV21-1 is labeled a pseudogene. This CDR3 comprises 15 residues. CDR3 nucleotide sequence: TGTGCCAGCCTAGGGGGGGGGCAAAGGACCGGGGAGCTGTTTTTT. Its protein is CASLGGGQRTGELFF.

J is TRBJ2-1 and V is TRBV5-4; 12 nucleotides match TRBD2. CDR1 is SGHNT and CDR2 is YYREEE in the germline V gene (reference sequence). The trim removed 4 bases at V and 0 bases at J, leaving 14 bases unmatched. CDR3 length: 20 amino acids. CDR3 coding DNA: TGTGCCAGCAGCCCGGCGGGGCTAGCGGGGGGGCGGAGCTCCTACAATGAGCAGTTCTTC. Its protein product is CASSPAGLAGGRSSYNEQFF.

The chain carries TRBV5-5 and TRBJ2-1, with D perhaps matching TRBD2 (6 bases). The V and J ends lost 1 base and 8 bases respectively, with 13 bases between them. In germline, CDR1 is SGHKS, CDR2 YYEKEE (reference sequence). CDR3 length: 14 residues. For the CDR3, the DNA is TGTGCCAGCAGCTTGTCGTCTAGCGTTCATGAGCAGTTCTTC. Amino acid sequence: CASSLSSSVHEQFF.

This clone was seen just once. The rearrangement links TRBV9 to TRBJ2-2, with 9 bases identical to TRBD1. V shed 3 bases and J 6 bases; nucleotides not matched to a gene: 6. Germline loops: CDR1 SGDLS, CDR2 YYNGEE. CDR3 size: 15 residues. CDR3 amino acids: CASSEGDRAAGELFF. The CDR3 nucleotides are TGTGCCAGCAGCGAGGGGGACAGGGCGGCCGGGGAGCTGTTTTTT.

This clone is a singleton in its sample. The chain combines TRBV7-9 with TRBJ2-7; 9 bases are a match to TRBD1. The CDR3 totals 15 residues. CDR1 SEHNR and CDR2 FQNEAQ come from the germline V gene (reference sequence). V shed 5 bases and J 4 bases; nucleotides not matched to a gene: 9. CDR3: CASSPLLTGGYEQYF. DNA of the CDR3: TGTGCCAGCAGCCCTCTACTGACAGGGGGATACGAGCAGTACTTC.

There are a few counts of this clone. This chain connects TRBV4-1 to TRBJ1-1; 8 positions agree with TRBD1. The CDR3 contains 15 residues. Germline loops: CDR1 MGHRA, CDR2 YSYEKL. V lost 0 bases to trimming and J lost 7 bases; unmatched junction nucleotides: 7. For the CDR3, the DNA is TGCGCCAGCAGCCAAGATAGACAGGGGTCGAATGAAGCTTTCTTT. Protein product: CASSQDRQGSNEAFF.

By share, this clone counts as medium-sized (0.01 to 0.1%). The chain is built from TRBV30 and TRBJ1-1; TRBD1 aligns across 9 bases. Germline V gene data show CDR1 as GTSNPN and CDR2 as SVGIG (reference sequence). Unmatched junction bases numbered 4, after V lost 2 bases and J lost 6 bases. This CDR3 is built from 13 residues. The CDR3 nucleotides are TGTGCCTGGAGTACCGGACAGGGGTCTGAAGCTTTCTTT. Its protein is CAWSTGQGSEAFF.

The rearrangement uses TRBV15 and TRBJ2-3; 7 bases map to TRBD2. The germline V gene encodes CDR1 LNHNV and CDR2 YYDKDF (reference sequence). CDR3 length: 19 amino acids. Trimming removed 0 bases from V and 3 bases from J; junction bases left unmatched: 15. This CDR3 is CATSREGGLRERETDTQYF. The CDR3 DNA sequence: TGTGCCACCAGCAGAGAGGGCGGTTTGCGGGAGAGGGAGACAGATACGCAGTATTTT.

This clone was seen more than once but under ten times. The chain is built from TRBV5-4 and TRBJ2-3; D possibly corresponds to TRBD2 (5 bases). V lost 1 base to trimming and J lost 5 bases, with 14 bases between them. The CDR3 is 15 residues long. Germline lookup yields CDR1 SGHNT and CDR2 YYREEE (reference sequence). The CDR3 region has the DNA TGTGCCAGCAGCTTGAGCGTCTCCGGAGGAGATACGCAGTATTTT. Its translation: CASSLSVSGGDTQYF.

J is TRBJ2-5 and V is TRBV5-1; the match to TRBD2 covers 8 bases. The CDR3 has 15 amino acids. V lost 0 bases, J lost 13 bases, and 14 bases stayed unmatched. Germline V gives CDR1 SGHRS, CDR2 YFSETQ. In nucleotides, the CDR3 is TGCGCCAGCAGCTTGGATGGGGCGGGAGGCCCCTCTCGGTACTTC. It encodes CASSLDGAGGPSRYF.

The rearrangement links TRBV28 to TRBJ1-5, with D possibly TRBD1 on 5 matching bases. The CDR3 loop spans 16 amino acids. The V and J ends lost 3 bases and 0 bases respectively, with 12 bases between them. Per the germline V gene, CDR1 is MDHEN and CDR2 is SYDVKM. The CDR3 DNA reads as TGTGCCAGCAGTTTGGGGCAGCCTTATAGCAATCAGCCCCAGCATTTT. Translated: CASSLGQPYSNQPQHF.

The V gene is TRBV10-1, the J gene TRBJ1-1, with no clear D. With 2 bases removed from V and 8 bases from J, the gap between germline ends came to 15 bases. The CDR3 is made up of 14 amino acids. The germline V gene has CDR1 WNHNN and CDR2 SYGVQD (reference sequence). The CDR3 nucleotides read TGCGCCAGCAGTGAGAACCCCAAATATCGGGAAGCTTTCTTT. Its translation is CASSENPKYREAFF.

The J gene is TRBJ1-5, the V gene TRBV4-1, with 8 bases identical to TRBD1. J gave up 2 bases and V 0 bases, and 3 bases lay outside the gene matches. Germline CDR1 is MGHRA and CDR2 is YSYEKL. The CDR3 runs to 16 residues. The CDR3 region is CASSQDSGQGNQPQHF. CDR3 DNA: TGCGCCAGCAGCCAAGATTCGGGACAGGGCAATCAGCCCCAGCATTTT.

The rearrangement links TRBV11-2 to TRBJ2-2; a possible D gene is TRBD1 (5 bases). The CDR3 is made up of 14 amino acids. Trimming removed 3 bases at V and 7 bases at J, with 12 bases between. The germline gives CDR1 SGHAT, CDR2 FQNNGV. In DNA, the CDR3 is TGTGCCAGCAGCTTCCAGGGTCGTGGCGGGGAGCTGTTTTTT. Amino acid sequence: CASSFQGRGGELFF.

This clone has more than one count but fewer than ten. The chain couples TRBV27 to TRBJ2-3; TRBD2 aligns across 7 bases. Germline trimming cut 3 bases from V and 2 bases from J; bases unmatched to any gene: 2. CDR1 and CDR2 from the germline V gene are MNHEY and SMNVEV (reference sequence). This CDR3 spans 14 amino acids. The CDR3 nucleotides read TGTGCCAGCAGTTTGAGACTAGCCACAGATACGCAGTATTTT. Translated: CASSLRLATDTQYF.

This clone occurred a few times. This chain links TRBV6-4 with TRBJ2-7; 9 positions match TRBD2. The junction had 11 bases not matched to a gene; V was cut back by 6 bases and J by 2 bases. Germline V gene data show CDR1 as MRHNA and CDR2 as SNTAGT. This CDR3 contains 16 residues. The CDR3 protein is CASSPLCGRVPYEQYV. Here the CDR3 DNA reads TGTGCCAGCAGCCCCCTCTGCGGGAGGGTACCCTACGAGCAGTACGTC.

This clone is large by share. This chain links TRBV27 with TRBJ2-7; perhaps TRBD1 as D (6 bases). CDR1 is MNHEY, CDR2 SMNVEV, per germline (reference sequence). This CDR3 comprises 13 residues. With 5 bases removed from V and 5 bases from J, the gap between germline ends came to 13 bases. The CDR3 nucleotides read TGTGCCAGCAGTCCACCCTACAGGGACGAGCAGTACTTC. Protein sequence: CASSPPYRDEQYF.

The chain uses TRBV27 and TRBJ2-5, with 13 nucleotides matching TRBD2. The J segment lost 7 bases and the V segment lost 3 bases, leaving 8 bases of the junction unmatched. The germline CDR1 and CDR2 sequences are MNHEY and SMNVEV (reference sequence). This CDR3 region has 16 residues. CDR3 nucleotide sequence: TGTGCCAGCAGTTTGGGGACTAGCGGGGATTTTGGGACCCAGTACTTC. As protein: CASSLGTSGDFGTQYF.

This clone was recorded a few times. J is TRBJ1-1 and V is TRBV7-9; D gene uncertain. Trimming removed 3 bases from V and 1 base from J, with 6 bases in between. From germline, CDR1 is SEHNR and CDR2 FQNEAQ (reference sequence). CDR3 length: 13 amino acids. CDR3 sequence: CASSFPENTEAFF. The CDR3 DNA follows: TGTGCCAGCAGCTTTCCAGAGAACACTGAAGCTTTCTTT.

This clone was seen a handful of times. The chain has TRBV5-4 and TRBJ2-4; TRBD1 matches at 11 bases. Trimming at V came to 4 bases and at J to 9 bases, leaving 6 bases not matched to a gene. The CDR3 extends over 14 amino acids. In germline, CDR1 is SGHNT, CDR2 YYREEE (reference sequence). CDR3 DNA: TGTGCCAGCAGCGGGGACGGACAGGGGGCCATTCAGTACTTC. It specifies CASSGDGQGAIQYF.

The chain combines TRBV9 with TRBJ2-3; 8 bases are a match to TRBD2. Germline V gene lookup returns CDR1 SGDLS and CDR2 YYNGEE. The CDR3 contains 15 residues. V lost 0 bases and J lost 6; bases outside the gene matches: 6. This CDR3 reads CASSVVVAGFDTQYF. CDR3 nucleotide sequence: TGTGCCAGCAGCGTAGTGGTAGCGGGGTTTGATACGCAGTATTTT.

This clone was seen a handful of times. The rearrangement joins TRBV7-2 to TRBJ2-7; D remains unclear. Trimming pared 4 bases from V and 5 bases from J, leaving 9 bases between. The CDR3 contains 12 residues. Germline V gene sequence: CDR1 SGHTA, CDR2 FQGNSA. The CDR3 loop reads CASSSGDHEQYF. Here the CDR3 DNA reads TGTGCCAGCAGCTCCGGAGACCACGAGCAGTACTTC. Variable domain in full (rest from reference TRBV7-2 and TRBJ2-7): GAGVSQSPSNKVTEKGKDVELRCDPISGHTALYWYRQSLGQGLEFLIYFQGNSAPDKSGLPSDRFSAERTGGSVSTLTIQRTQQEDSAVYLCASSSGDHEQYFGPGTRLTVT.

The chain uses TRBV19 and TRBJ1-5; D is unresolved. Germline CDR1 and CDR2: LNHDA and SQIVND (reference sequence). This CDR3 contains 14 residues. Trimming pared 2 bases from V and 5 bases from J, leaving 10 bases between. In DNA form, the CDR3 reads TGTGCCAGTAGTATAATAGACAACGATCAGCCCCAGCATTTT. Its translation: CASSIIDNDQPQHF.

The chain combines TRBV9 with TRBJ1-1, with 7 nucleotides matching TRBD1. The CDR3 extends over 18 amino acids. J gave up 0 bases and V 3 bases, and 14 bases lay outside the gene matches. Germline V gene lookup returns CDR1 SGDLS and CDR2 YYNGEE. CDR3 residues: CASSAVPWDSDMNTEAFF. CDR3 coding DNA: TGTGCCAGCAGCGCAGTACCCTGGGACAGTGACATGAACACTGAAGCTTTCTTT.